These 14 T cell receptor beta chains share one sample of origin, sequenced in a study of blood T cells in healthy people across ages. Using a J-beta primer mix together with a sample-barcoded 5' primer, a second PCR was run for roughly 6 to 12 cycles. Each CDR3 protein is one row after TCRdb ran MiXCR on the 5' RACE reads. This repertoire shows about 1.4 million distinct CDR3 sequences, almost 60% found once; its top ten account for more than 6%. The sample taken for sequencing was blood. Source of these receptors: a man aged 18 to 35 in good health.

J is TRBJ1-2 and V is TRBV10-3; D is ambiguous. Germline CDR1 ENHRY, CDR2 SYGVKD. The CDR3 has 17 residues. Deletions cut 3 bases from V and 0 bases from J, with 17 bases between. The CDR3 DNA is TGTGCCATCAGTGACCGAGAAAGGAGTTACTCTAACTATGGCTACACCTTC. It translates to CAISDRERSYSNYGYTF.

This clonotype was detected ten times or more. The chain combines TRBV7-2 with TRBJ2-3; 8 bases are a match to TRBD1. Germline-derived CDR1 and CDR2 are SGHTA and FQGNSA. The CDR3 is 15 amino acids. V shed 1 base and J 1 base; nucleotides not matched to a gene: 1. CDR3 loop: CASSLVRGRTDTQYF. The CDR3 DNA reads TGTGCCAGCAGCTTAGTCAGGGGGCGCACAGATACGCAGTATTTT.

The chain is built from TRBV9 and TRBJ1-1, with D unclear. V lost 0 bases and J 1 base, leaving 19 bases between the germline ends. The CDR3 sequence is 18 residues long. Germline CDR1 reads SGDLS; CDR2 reads YYNGEE. The CDR3 DNA reads as TGTGCCAGCAGCGTAGCTACGGGTTTTAGCCGACAGAACACTGAAGCTTTCTTT. Translated, it gives CASSVATGFSRQNTEAFF.

The rearrangement uses TRBV12-3 or TRBV12-4 and TRBJ2-3; 7 positions agree with TRBD2. CDR3 length: 13 amino acids. Germline trimming cut 8 bases from V and 4 bases from J; bases unmatched to any gene: 6. The CDR3 spells CASRRELPDTQYF. For the CDR3, the DNA is TGTGCCAGCCGGCGGGAGTTGCCAGATACGCAGTATTTT.

This clonotype was seen just once. This sequence joins TRBV18 and TRBJ1-1; 8 nucleotides agree with TRBD1. The junction had 4 bases not matched to a gene; V was cut back by 4 bases and J by 0 bases. CDR3 length: 15 amino acids. In germline, CDR1 is KGHSH, CDR2 LQKENI. The CDR3 protein is CASSQSDRVNTEAFF. CDR3 DNA sequence: TGTGCCAGCTCACAATCGGACAGGGTGAACACTGAAGCTTTCTTT.

This chain uses TRBV27 with TRBJ2-7; tentatively, D is TRBD1 (6 bases). TRBJ2-5 matches the DNA end more closely, so the J call is doubtful. The CDR3 sequence is 15 residues long. Germline CDR1 reads MNHEY; CDR2 reads SMNVEV (reference sequence). The CDR3 spells CAITLDSVGRETQYF. CDR3 DNA sequence: TGTGCCATCACGCTGGACAGCGTCGGTAGAGAGACCCAGTACTTC.

Written as DNA, the CDR3 is TGCAGCAGCCGCACTAGCGAGGACGAGCAGTACTTC. This codes for CSSRTSEDEQYF. The J gene is TRBJ2-5, the V gene TRBV29-1; 7 bases map to TRBD2. The closer fit of TRBJ2-7 to the DNA end suggests the J call may be wrong. Germline V lookup: CDR1 SQVTM, CDR2 ANQGSEA. The CDR3 totals 12 residues.

The chain has TRBV20-1 and TRBJ2-3; TRBD2 matches 10 bases. CDR1 DFQATT and CDR2 SNEGSKA come from the germline V gene (reference sequence). The V segment lost 0 bases and the J segment 0 bases; nucleotides outside the gene matches: 6. CDR3 length: 17 amino acids. DNA for the CDR3: TGCAGTGCTAGAGATCGGAAAGCGGGAGGGAGCACAGATACGCAGTATTTT. Translation gives CSARDRKAGGSTDTQYF.

The genes are TRBV5-4 and TRBJ2-5; TRBD1 is a possible D gene (6 bases). V was clipped by 4 bases and J by 2 bases, with 12 bases between them. This CDR3 is 14 amino acids long. From germline, CDR1 is SGHNT and CDR2 YYREEE (reference sequence). CDR3 sequence reads: CASSMTDRQETQYF. The CDR3 DNA reads as TGTGCCAGCAGCATGACGGACAGACAAGAGACCCAGTACTTC. The variable domain in full, with the rest retrieved from reference TRBV5-4 and TRBJ2-5, is ETGVTQSPTHLIKTRGQQVTLRCSSQSGHNTVSWYQQALGQGPQFIFQYYREEENGRGNFPPRFSGLQFPNYSSELNVNALELDDSALYLCASSMTDRQETQYFGPGTRLLVL.

Comment on this clonotype: One end of the junction fails to match germline, which may point to a read error. Here the CDR3 reads CASSEEVGLSGANVLTF. For the CDR3, the DNA is TGCGCCAGCAGCGAAGAAGTGGGGCTCTCTGGGGCCAACGTCCTGACTTTC. V is TRBV4-1 and J is TRBJ2-6; weak D call: TRBD1 (5 bases). The length of the CDR3 is 17 residues. Germline V lookup: CDR1 MGHRA, CDR2 YSYEKL.

This clonotype was observed at least ten times. CDR3 region: CASRTGRYGYTF. The CDR3 nucleotides read TGTGCCAGCAGGACAGGGAGGTATGGCTACACCTTC. The chain has TRBV28 and TRBJ1-2; 7 bases match TRBD1. Germline values: CDR1 MDHEN, CDR2 SYDVKM. The CDR3 length is 12 residues. V was clipped by 6 bases and J by 5 bases; unmatched bases: 3.

The CDR3 DNA follows: TGCGCCAGCAGCCGGGGACAGGATGAAGAGACCCAGTACTTC. Its protein product is CASSRGQDEETQYF. This chain connects TRBV5-1 to TRBJ2-7, with 8 bases matching TRBD1. The J call may be mistaken, given a closer DNA end match to TRBJ2-5. Germline V gives CDR1 SGHRS, CDR2 YFSETQ. The length of the CDR3 is 14 residues.

This clonotype was counted between two and nine times. V is TRBV13 and J is TRBJ2-1, with D uncertain. Germline CDR1 PRHDT, CDR2 FYEKMQ (reference sequence). The V and J ends lost 1 base and 5 bases respectively, with 6 bases between them. The CDR3 is 13 amino acids. In nucleotides, the CDR3 is TGTGCCAGCAGCTTAGTCTCTGACAATGAGCAGTTCTTC. It translates to CASSLVSDNEQFF.

This chain uses TRBV4-1 with TRBJ2-7, with D perhaps TRBD1 (6 bases). This CDR3 comprises 15 residues. V was pared by 5 bases and J by 2 bases, with 16 bases between. The germline V gene encodes CDR1 MGHRA and CDR2 YSYEKL. The CDR3 DNA reads as TGCGCCAGCAGCAGTCCAGGGGCTTCGGCCTACGAGCAGTACTTC. Its protein product is CASSSPGASAYEQYF.